The clone carrying this TCR beta chain was counted only a few times. Its antigen is as yet unknown. Combining a sample-barcoded 5' primer with a J-beta primer mix, a second PCR ran for about 6 to 11 cycles. TCRdb analysed the 5' RACE reads with MiXCR anew, one entry per CDR3 protein. The repertoire consists of approximately 290,000 distinct CDR3 sequences, with about 25% occurring once and the leading ten covering approximately 28%. The CDR3 runs to 15 residues. The trim removed 4 bases at V and 6 bases at J, leaving 7 bases unmatched. Germline-derived CDR1 and CDR2 are SGHDN and FVKESK. The data stem from a study of blood T cells in healthy people across ages. Study findings and constraints: Getting older went along with TCR beta diversity per million T cells dropping roughly linearly. There was no known CMV status for donors, so expanded clonotype changes were possibly confounded.

The rearrangement links TRBV14 to TRBJ1-5, with TRBD1 identical over 9 bases. The source material was blood. This TCR derives from a woman in her 70s in good health. CDR3: CASSPSGQGSQPQHF. CDR3 DNA sequence: TGTGCCAGCAGCCCATCAGGACAGGGGAGTCAGCCCCAGCATTTT.